One sample yielded the 15 T cell receptor delta chains listed below, sequenced in a study of gamma-delta T cells after stem cell transplantation listed by TCRdb under 2016. Library generation was performed with RT-PCR. Sequenced using an Illumina MiSeq. TCRdb reran clone calling on the public reads with CATT; rows sharing one DNA sequence were then combined. The sample profile shows about 2,600 delta-chain clones; roughly 3% of them were found once. The biggest ten clones account for around half of the sample. The sample taken for sequencing was gamma-delta T cells. The receptor set was obtained from a human donor. It is not recorded whose cells these are; they may come from a transplant donor.

A single count supports this clone. A read error is the likely source, as a far larger clone sits one nucleotide away. The chain links TRDV1 to TRDJ1; the match to TRDD3 covers 9 bases. Trimming removed 1 base from V and 0 bases from J; junction bases left unmatched: 42. There are 29 residues in the CDR3. CDR1 is TSWWSYY and CDR2 is QGS in the germline V gene. The DNA for the CDR3 is TGTGCTCTTGGGGAACCGATTACAGACGCAGGGTTCCTACGGATCCCTGTCTGGGGGATCCCATCATACACCGATAAACTCATCTTT. The encoded protein is CALGEPITDAGFLRIPVWGIPSYTDKLIF.

This clone was recorded at least ten times. CDR3 residues: CACEAMGDTLSWDTRQMFF. CDR3 in DNA: TGTGCCTGTGAAGCGATGGGGGATACCCTCTCCTGGGACACCCGACAGATGTTTTTC. The chain recombines TRDV2 with TRDJ3; TRDD3 matches at 10 bases. The CDR3 runs to 19 residues. The germline V gene encodes CDR1 GEAIGNYY and CDR2 EKD. After removal of 4 bases from V and 0 bases from J, the junction contained 8 bases not matched to a gene.

This clone has just a few counts. The same CDR3 arises from other DNA sequences in this sample as well. The V and J genes are TRDV2 and TRDJ1, with TRDD3 matching 10 bases. Germline trimming cut 2 bases from V and 3 bases from J; bases unmatched to any gene: 17. The CDR3 length is 19 residues. Germline CDR1 reads GEAIGNYY; CDR2 reads EKD. The CDR3 DNA follows: TGTGCCTGTGACAGCATGAGTAGGGCTGGGGGATATGGGGCCGATAAACTCATCTTT. This gives the protein CACDSMSRAGGYGADKLIF.

This clone came up a few times. This likely reflects a read error, since a far larger clone is one base away. Other DNA sequences within the sample encode an identical CDR3. The rearrangement links TRDV2 to TRDJ1; D is undetermined. The CDR3 sequence is 16 residues long. Germline V lookup: CDR1 GEAIGNYY, CDR2 EKD. Between the trimmed V and J ends, which lost 1 base and 7 bases, there was a span of 21 bases. The CDR3 nucleotides read TGTGCCTGTGACACTTTACCGGGACAAGGATTGGGTAAACTCATCTTT. It yields the protein CACDTLPGQGLGKLIF.

On this clone itself: This sequence may be a read error, since a much larger clone differs from it by one base. The same CDR3 also results from other DNA sequences found in this sample. The chain employs TRDV1 and TRDJ1; TRDD3 agrees at 13 bases. The V gene end was trimmed by 1 base and the J gene end by 7 bases; junction bases not matched to a gene: 39. CDR1 is TSWWSYY, CDR2 QGS, per germline. The CDR3 contains 27 residues. CDR3 bases: TGTGCTCTTGGGGAACATCTCCGGGCCGTGTGGCCCTCCTACTTACTACTGGGGGATACGGTAACCCGTAAACTCATCTTT. Protein product: CALGEHLRAVWPSYLLLGDTVTRKLIF.

This clone ranks as medium-sized. Within the sample, other DNA sequences also encode this same CDR3. The chain uses TRDV2 and TRDJ1; 7 bases line up with TRDD3. The CDR3 has 16 amino acids. V shed 3 bases and J 0 bases; nucleotides not matched to a gene: 9. Looked up from germline, CDR1 is GEAIGNYY and CDR2 is EKD. This chain's CDR3 is CACDSLGTFDTDKLIF. The CDR3 DNA is TGTGCCTGTGACTCACTGGGGACGTTCGACACCGATAAACTCATCTTT.

Notes on this clone: The protein TCRdb gives is from a much larger clone and does not agree with this DNA's translation at residue 14, likely a read error; the protein shown here comes from the DNA. V and J are TRDV2 and TRDJ1; 9 bases agree with TRDD3. Germline V lookup: CDR1 GEAIGNYY, CDR2 EKD. This CDR3 has 16 residues. The CDR3 loop reads CACDTLGDLKGDKHIF. The DNA for the CDR3 is TGTGCCTGTGACACGCTGGGGGATCTTAAGGGCGATAAACACATCTTT.

This clone qualifies as medium-sized (0.01 to 0.1%). The sample has other DNA sequences that encode this CDR3 too. V gene TRDV3 combines with J gene TRDJ1, with 10 nucleotides matching TRDD3. This CDR3 contains 19 residues. Per germline, CDR1 TVYSNPD and CDR2 GDNSRS (reference sequence). Losses at the gene ends were 0 bases for V and 0 bases for J; bases not matched to a gene: 16. Here the CDR3 reads CAFRPTAGGYPPYTDKLIF. In DNA, the CDR3 is TGTGCCTTTAGACCCACGGCTGGGGGATATCCCCCTTACACCGATAAACTCATCTTT.

This clone was found a few times. The protein in TCRdb stems from a much larger clone and differs at residue 7 from this DNA's translation, likely a read error; here the protein is translated from the DNA. The rearrangement links TRDV3 to TRDJ1; unclear D gene. The CDR3 has 14 amino acids. With 3 bases removed from V and 0 bases from J, the gap between germline ends came to 14 bases. Germline CDR1 TVYSNPD, CDR2 GDNSRS (reference sequence). CDR3 nucleotide sequence: TGTGCCTTGGTACCCCCGTGGAACACCGATAAACTCATCTTT. Its translation is CALVPPWNTDKLIF.

The rearrangement joins TRDV1 to TRDJ1, with 12 nucleotides matching TRDD3. J was trimmed by 0 bases and V by 1 base; bases with no gene match: 21. There are 23 residues in the CDR3. CDR1 TSWWSYY and CDR2 QGS come from the germline V gene. CDR3 amino acids: CALGEPPSFPYWGILGYTDKLIF. CDR3 in DNA: TGTGCTCTTGGGGAACCCCCCTCTTTCCCATACTGGGGGATACTGGGGTACACCGATAAACTCATCTTT.

This clone turned up a few times. Distinct nucleotide sequences in the sample also encode this CDR3. The rearrangement links TRDV2 to TRDJ1; 8 positions agree with TRDD3. There are 15 residues in the CDR3. V dropped 1 base and J dropped 2; count of bases not matched to a gene: 5. Germline assignment: CDR1 GEAIGNYY and CDR2 EKD. DNA of the CDR3: TGTGCCTGTGACACGCTCCTGGGGGAAACCGATAAACTCATCTTT. Translating gives CACDTLLGETDKLIF.

This clone was found a few times. This chain connects TRDV2 to TRDJ1, with TRDD3 matching 11 bases. Unmatched junction bases numbered 7, after V lost 3 bases and J lost 2 bases. Germline V gene lookup returns CDR1 GEAIGNYY and CDR2 EKD. The CDR3 length is 16 residues. CDR3 DNA sequence: TGTGCCTGTGACCCACTGGGGGATAAGAGAACCGATAAACTCATCTTT. Protein sequence: CACDPLGDKRTDKLIF.

This clone was seen a handful of times. This DNA's translation and the protein TCRdb lists, from a much larger clone, do not match at residue 3, likely due to a read error; the protein shown is translated from the DNA. This chain uses TRDV2 with TRDJ1; 13 bases map to TRDD3. The CDR3 totals 19 residues. Per germline, CDR1 GEAIGNYY and CDR2 EKD. The CDR3 protein is CAYDTLLGDTGQDTDKLIF. DNA of the CDR3: TGTGCCTATGACACATTACTGGGGGATACGGGTCAAGACACCGATAAACTCATCTTT.

With respect to this clone: Since a much larger clone is just one base distant, this may be a read error. This rearrangement joins TRDV2 to TRDJ1; tentatively, D is TRDD2 (5 bases). Trimming pared 5 bases from V and 3 bases from J, leaving 30 bases between. The CDR3 is made up of 19 amino acids. CDR1 and CDR2 from the germline V gene are GEAIGNYY and EKD. The CDR3 sequence: CACGKLSASRGDAADKLIF. CDR3 in DNA: TGTGCCTGTGGCAAACTCTCTGCTTCCCGTGGAGACGCGGCCGATAAACTCATCTTT.

A note on this clone: A far larger clone lies a single base away; this is likely a read error. The chain joins TRDV2 to TRDJ1; 12 bases are a match to TRDD3. The V gene's germline CDR1 is GEAIGNYY and CDR2 EKD. This CDR3 is built from 19 residues. The trim removed 3 bases at V and 5 bases at J, leaving 18 bases unmatched. This CDR3 reads CACDAASTGGYPYRDKLIF. The CDR3 DNA reads TGTGCCTGTGACGCCGCCAGTACTGGGGGATACCCCTACCGAGATAAACTCATCTTT.